This T cell receptor beta chain was captured in a study of Ad26.COV2.S vaccination and SARS-CoV-2 variants (dated by TCRdb to about 2021). About the investigation overall: Vaccine-arm donors came from COV1001, a multicentre, randomized, double-blind, placebo-controlled phase I-IIa trial of Ad26.COV2.S in healthy adults. Ad26.COV2.S was administered intramuscularly at a dose of 5x10^10 or 1x10^11 viral particles, either as one shot or as two shots given 56 days apart. Sequencing of the TCRbeta repertoire served to evaluate the specificity and breadth of SARS-CoV-2-reactive T cell receptors following Ad26.COV2.S vaccination. Trial participants were randomized into five groups of five: low-dose or high-dose Ad26.COV2.S given once or twice, or placebo on both occasions. Investigators did not know the trial group allocation while performing experiments and assessing outcomes. A total of around 32 samples were included in the TCR-sequenced set, comprising around 19 Ad26.COV2.S vaccine recipients, 5 placebo recipients and 8 SARS-CoV-2 convalescent individuals.

The immunoSEQ Assay was the method used to sequence TCRbeta CDR3 regions. After extraction, genomic DNA underwent amplification by bias-controlled multiplex PCR, followed by high-throughput sequencing. In the source study's methods: To quantify the absolute abundance of every unique TCRbeta CDR3 region, sequences were collapsed and filtered. Usable DNA was measured by amplifying reference genes present in all nucleated cells, and TCRbeta template counts were normalized to that usable DNA to estimate T cell fraction. Repertoire TCRs were annotated as SARS-CoV-2-specific when V gene, CDR3 amino acid sequence and J gene were exactly matched to a known reactive TCR set. The reference SARS-CoV-2 TCR set was derived from MIRA and filtered for enrichment in COVID-19-positive ImmuneCODE repertoires, a step that removed public or cross-reactive TCRs. Using the MIRA antigens, annotated TCRs were further analysed by specific ORF or by position within an ORF. Breadth was defined as annotated unique rearrangements over total unique productive rearrangements; depth was the summed frequency of those rearrangements. Two-sided Wilcoxon rank-sum tests were applied when comparing TCR breadth between groups. TCRdb carries this immuneACCESS record with in-frame sequences only. Its versions omit some clonotypes, under half of them owing to an unresolved V gene in the studies checked, with the rest unexplained. D and trimming were read from the DNA, whereas the V and J calls and clone size are those reported in that table. The sample table holds approximately 420,000 clones, of which 70% to 90% were seen once. About 3.6% of the sample belongs to the ten largest clones.

What the research found in general, with its limitations: According to the authors, total T cell responses may have been underestimated by the TCR breadth and depth analyses. The study was not powered to compare responses between vaccine doses or regimens. After vaccination, substantial breadth of spike-specific CD8+ and CD4+ T cell responses was reported. Spike-specific TCR breadth was higher in Ad26.COV2.S recipients than in placebo recipients (P = 0.0014). Non-spike TCR breadth was comparable between vaccine and placebo recipients, consistent with the vaccine containing only spike.

The cysteine opens and the phenylalanine closes a CDR3 of 14 amino acids. Left in the record is the CDR3 DNA by itself, 42 bases read in frame from the first base. According to the germline V gene (reference sequence), CDR1 reads SEHNR and CDR2 reads FQNEAQ. V was cut back by 1 base and J by 8 bases, leaving a gap of 12 bases between them. What this sample's treatment or condition label stands for: around 19 received Ad26.COV2.S at low or high dose, single or two shots; roughly five received placebo; per-sample allocation not given. For vaccine and placebo recipients, the sequenced repertoires came from samples collected on day 63 after the first injection. Between 29 July and 7 August 2020, Cohort 1b enrolled 20 to 30 adults aged 18-55 years at one site in Boston, USA. Ad26.COV2.S consisted of a replication-incompetent adenovirus type 26 vector by which a prefusion-stabilized SARS-CoV-2 spike protein from the original Wuhan strain was expressed.

Note on this clone: Its antigen is unknown. No much larger clonotype is one base removed from it; base qualities were not supplied.

Recombination linked TRBV7-9 to TRBJ2-1; D gene: possibly TRBD1, on 5 matching bases. This TCR was recovered from a person aged 18-60 years who received the Ad26.COV2.S COVID-19 vaccine or a placebo. The sequences come from peripheral blood, collected in a trial of Ad26.COV2.S vaccine versus placebo. The CDR3 protein is CASSLVAGPHEQFF. In nucleotide form, the sequence is TGTGCCAGCAGCTTAGTTGCAGGGCCGCATGAGCAGTTCTTC.